What follows are 9 T cell receptor beta chains derived from one specimen sequenced in a study of shared clonotypes between healthy human individuals. The data were produced by immunoSEQ multiplex PCR, yet TCRdb's version contains in-frame clones alone and is incomplete. The repertoire holds approximately 530,000 clones, with roughly 95% as singletons. Sample: naive CD4+ T cells sorted from blood. Subset indicated: CD45RA+ positively selected. The receptors were sampled from a young woman in good health.

The rearrangement links TRBV7-9 to TRBJ2-7; D is possibly TRBD1 (6 bases). This CDR3 spans 15 amino acids. Germline lookup yields CDR1 SEHNR and CDR2 FQNEAQ (reference sequence). V gave up 2 bases and J gave up 5 bases, with 16 bases separating them. CDR3 protein: CASSLTTGSFNEQYF. In nucleotides, the CDR3 is TGTGCCAGCAGCTTAACTACAGGGAGCTTCAACGAGCAGTACTTC.

The chain couples TRBV28 to TRBJ1-5; 10 nucleotides align to TRBD1. J gave up 3 bases and V 8 bases, and 7 bases lay outside the gene matches. The V gene's germline CDR1 is MDHEN and CDR2 SYDVKM. The CDR3 is made up of 15 amino acids. The chain's CDR3 is CASDRGLLDNQPQHF. For the CDR3, the DNA is TGTGCCAGCGACAGGGGGCTTTTGGACAATCAGCCCCAGCATTTT.

The V call is TRBV7-9, the J call TRBJ2-7; D tentatively fits TRBD1 or TRBD2 (5 bases each). This CDR3 is 18 amino acids long. Germline V gene data show CDR1 as SEHNR and CDR2 as FQNEAQ (reference sequence). With 5 bases removed from V and 3 bases from J, the gap between germline ends came to 26 bases. CDR3 amino acids: CASSGRDDTRSHYYEQYF. CDR3 DNA sequence: TGTGCCAGCAGCGGACGGGACGACACCCGGTCCCACTACTACGAGCAGTACTTC.

This sequence joins TRBV19 and TRBJ2-3, with D unresolved. The CDR3 consists of 15 residues. V was pared by 1 base and J by 2 bases, with 10 bases between. The V gene's germline CDR1 is LNHDA and CDR2 SQIVND (reference sequence). CDR3 amino acids: CASSIVGLPTDTQYF. As DNA, the CDR3 is TGTGCCAGTAGTATAGTTGGCCTTCCCACAGATACGCAGTATTTT.

The J gene is TRBJ1-5, the V gene TRBV28; D not resolved. Germline V gene data show CDR1 as MDHEN and CDR2 as SYDVKM. The V gene lost 6 bases and the J gene lost 0 bases, with 15 bases spanning the gap. The CDR3 has 16 residues. The CDR3, as DNA: TGTGCCAGCAGGGGCGAAGAGGCCTATAGCAATCAGCCCCAGCATTTT. This sequence encodes CASRGEEAYSNQPQHF.

This chain links TRBV18 with TRBJ1-1; TRBD1 might be the D (6 bases). This CDR3 comprises 17 residues. The V gene's germline CDR1 is KGHSH and CDR2 LQKENI. V lost 2 bases, J lost 0 bases, and 16 bases lay in between. The CDR3 DNA sequence: TGTGCCAGCTCACCAGCACAGGGAGCCTTAATGAACACTGAAGCTTTCTTT. Its translation: CASSPAQGALMNTEAFF. The full variable domain, its missing parts supplied by reference TRBV18 and TRBJ1-1, is NAGVMQNPRHLVRRRGQEARLRCSPMKGHSHVYWYRQLPEEGLKFMVYLQKENIIDESGMPKERFSAEFPKEGPSILRIQQVVRGDSAAYFCASSPAQGALMNTEAFFGQGTRLTVV.

The chain has TRBV2 and TRBJ2-2; a weak D match, TRBD2 (6 bases). The CDR3 totals 15 residues. Germline-derived CDR1 and CDR2 are SNHLY and FYNNEI. Trimming stripped 5 bases from V and 8 bases from J, with 18 bases between. The CDR3 spells CASSSSQAGRGELFF. The CDR3 coding sequence is TGTGCCAGCAGTTCCTCGCAGGCCGGGAGAGGGGAGCTGTTTTTT. Full variable domain (rest looked up from reference TRBV2 and TRBJ2-2): EPEVTQTPSHQVTQMGQEVILRCVPISNHLYFYWYRQILGQKVEFLVSFYNNEISEKSEIFDDQFSVERPDGSNFTLKIRSTKLEDSAMYFCASSSSQAGRGELFFGEGSRLTVL.

The genes are TRBV11-2 and TRBJ2-3; D is perhaps TRBD2 (8 bases). The CDR3 sequence is 16 residues long. CDR1 is SGHAT and CDR2 is FQNNGV in the germline V gene. V lost 5 bases, J lost 10 bases, and 25 bases lay in between. In DNA, the CDR3 is TGTGCCAGCAGCCAAAGGGGGCGGGGGGAAAATTATGCGCAGTATTTT. Protein product: CASSQRGRGENYAQYF.

This clone was seen once. The V gene is TRBV28, the J gene TRBJ2-3; tentative D call: TRBD2 (5 bases). CDR1 is MDHEN, CDR2 SYDVKM, per germline. V lost 6 bases and J lost 2, with 15 bases in between. The CDR3 has 15 amino acids. This chain's CDR3 is CASSPPADTTDTQYF. The CDR3 nucleotides are TGTGCCAGCAGCCCCCCAGCGGATACCACAGATACGCAGTATTTT.